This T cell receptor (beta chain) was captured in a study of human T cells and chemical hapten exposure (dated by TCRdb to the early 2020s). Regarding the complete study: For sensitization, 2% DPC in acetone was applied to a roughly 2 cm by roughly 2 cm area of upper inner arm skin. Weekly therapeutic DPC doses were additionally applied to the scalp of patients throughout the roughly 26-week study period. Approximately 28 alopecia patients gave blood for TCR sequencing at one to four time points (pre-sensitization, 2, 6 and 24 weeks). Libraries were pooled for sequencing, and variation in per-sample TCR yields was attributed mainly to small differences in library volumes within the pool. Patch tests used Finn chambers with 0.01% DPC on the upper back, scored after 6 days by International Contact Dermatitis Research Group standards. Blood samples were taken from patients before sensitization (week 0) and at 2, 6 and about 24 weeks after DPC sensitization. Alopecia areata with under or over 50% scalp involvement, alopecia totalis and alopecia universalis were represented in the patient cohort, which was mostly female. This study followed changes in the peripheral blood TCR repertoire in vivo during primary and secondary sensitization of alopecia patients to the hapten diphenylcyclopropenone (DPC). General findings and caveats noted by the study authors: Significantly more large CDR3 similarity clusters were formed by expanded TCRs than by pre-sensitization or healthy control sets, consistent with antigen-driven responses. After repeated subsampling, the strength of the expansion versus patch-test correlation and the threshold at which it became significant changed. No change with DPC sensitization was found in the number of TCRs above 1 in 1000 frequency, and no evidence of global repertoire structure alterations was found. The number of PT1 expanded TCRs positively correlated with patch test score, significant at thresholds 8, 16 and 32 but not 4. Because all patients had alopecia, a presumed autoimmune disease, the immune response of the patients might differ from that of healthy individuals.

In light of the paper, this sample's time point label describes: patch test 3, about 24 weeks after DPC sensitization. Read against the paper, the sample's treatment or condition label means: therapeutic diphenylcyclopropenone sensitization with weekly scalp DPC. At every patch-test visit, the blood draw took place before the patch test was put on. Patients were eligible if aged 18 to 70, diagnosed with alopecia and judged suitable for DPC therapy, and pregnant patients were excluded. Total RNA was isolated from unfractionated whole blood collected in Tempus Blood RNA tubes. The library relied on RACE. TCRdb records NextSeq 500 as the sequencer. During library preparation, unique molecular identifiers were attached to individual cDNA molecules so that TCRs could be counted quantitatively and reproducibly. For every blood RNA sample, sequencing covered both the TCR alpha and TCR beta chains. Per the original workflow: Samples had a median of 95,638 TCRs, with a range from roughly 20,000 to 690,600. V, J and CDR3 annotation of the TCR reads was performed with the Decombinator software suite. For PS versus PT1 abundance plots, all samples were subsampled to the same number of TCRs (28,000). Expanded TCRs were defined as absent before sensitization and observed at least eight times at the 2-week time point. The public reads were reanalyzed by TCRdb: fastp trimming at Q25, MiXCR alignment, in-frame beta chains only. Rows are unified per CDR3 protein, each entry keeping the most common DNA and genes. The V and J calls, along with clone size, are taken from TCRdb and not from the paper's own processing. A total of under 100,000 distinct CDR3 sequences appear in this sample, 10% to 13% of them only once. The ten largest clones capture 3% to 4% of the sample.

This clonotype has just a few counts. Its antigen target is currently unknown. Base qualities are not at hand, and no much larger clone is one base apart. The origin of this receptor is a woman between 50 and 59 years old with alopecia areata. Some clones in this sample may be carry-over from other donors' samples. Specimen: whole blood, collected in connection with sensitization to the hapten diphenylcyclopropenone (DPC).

The DNA sequence follows: TGCAGTGCTGGCCCCTGGGCGGGAGGGCAAGAGACCCAGTACTTC. It encodes CSAGPWAGGQETQYF. The chain is encoded by TRBV20-1 joined to TRBJ2-5, with TRBD2 identical over 9 junction bases. The CDR1 and CDR2 encoded by the germline V gene (reference sequence) are DFQATT and SNEGSKA. Unmatched junction bases come to 9, with V trimmed by 5 bases and J by 2 bases. From the cysteine up to the phenylalanine, the CDR3 has a length of 15 residues. The entry retains the CDR3 DNA only, 45 bases that are in frame from base 1.